This T cell receptor (beta chain) was sequenced in a study of radiotherapy plus CTLA-4 blockade in lung cancer. Sequencing used immunoSEQ multiplex PCR; TCRdb keeps in-frame clones, though not all of them. The data contain roughly 50,000 clones, almost 85% of them singletons. CDR1 LGHNA and CDR2 YNFKEQ come from the germline V gene. This CDR3 comprises 14 residues. Trimming took off 4 bases at V and 1 base at J, with 7 bases between the two ends. The chain carries TRBV4-2 and TRBJ2-2; D gene ambiguous. The clonotype was recovered from a human donor with non-small cell lung cancer whose response to radiotherapy plus ipilimumab could not be evaluated. The sequencing used peripheral blood, collected from a patient treated with radiotherapy plus ipilimumab. CDR3 loop: CASSPLQNTGELFF. CDR3 nucleotides: TGTGCCAGCAGCCCACTCCAGAACACCGGGGAGCTGTTTTTT.